The next 5 T cell receptor beta chains were all read from a single sample in a study of blood T cell repertoires in COVID-19. Repertoires were generated with immunoSEQ multiplex PCR, while TCRdb's copy carries only in-frame clones and drops some. This repertoire shows 250,000 to 350,000 clones, over 85% found once; its top ten account for under 3.5%. Sequencing input: PBMCs or T cells enriched from blood (not recorded which). The origin of the receptors is a woman in her 50s who had been exposed to COVID-19.

The J gene is TRBJ2-5, the V gene TRBV6-4; the match to TRBD2 covers 10 bases. Germline lookup yields CDR1 MRHNA and CDR2 SNTAGT. Unmatched junction bases numbered 12, after V lost 2 bases and J lost 6 bases. This CDR3 has 17 residues. The CDR3 spells CASSDTKLAGTLQTQYF. The CDR3 nucleotides are TGTGCCAGCAGTGACACGAAACTAGCGGGGACTCTTCAGACCCAGTACTTC.

This rearrangement joins TRBV28 to TRBJ2-1; the D gene is possibly TRBD1 (6 bases). Germline CDR1 is MDHEN and CDR2 is SYDVKM. The V end lost 3 bases, the J end lost 10 bases, and 13 bases lay between the germline ends. The CDR3 spans 13 residues. The chain's CDR3 is CASSFGGQLEQFF. CDR3 bases: TGTGCCAGCAGTTTCGGAGGACAGCTCGAGCAGTTCTTC. Based on the CDR3 plus reference TRBV28 and TRBJ2-1, the full variable domain is DVKVTQSSRYLVKRTGEKVFLECVQDMDHENMFWYRQDPGLGLRLIYFSYDVKMKEKGDIPEGYSVSREKKERFSLILESASTNQTSMYLCASSFGGQLEQFFGPGTRLTVL.

CDR3 nucleotide sequence: TGTGCCAGTAGTTCGAGACAGGGGACCACTGAAGCTTTCTTT. Its protein product is CASSSRQGTTEAFF. The rearrangement joins TRBV19 to TRBJ1-1; 8 bases fit TRBD1. The junction had 6 bases not matched to a gene; V was cut back by 5 bases and J by 4 bases. Germline assignment: CDR1 LNHDA and CDR2 SQIVND (reference sequence). The CDR3 is 14 residues long.

The chain carries TRBV4-1 and TRBJ1-4, with no clear D. The V gene's germline CDR1 is MGHRA and CDR2 YSYEKL. The V gene lost 2 bases and the J gene lost 0 bases, with 7 bases spanning the gap. This CDR3 region has 15 residues. CDR3 in DNA: TGCGCCAGCAGCCAATTTTCAACAACTAATGAAAAACTGTTTTTT. Translating gives CASSQFSTTNEKLFF.

The V and J genes are TRBV28 and TRBJ1-5; 7 nucleotides align to TRBD1. J was trimmed by 5 bases and V by 3 bases; bases with no gene match: 4. CDR3 length: 14 residues. Germline-derived CDR1 and CDR2 are MDHEN and SYDVKM. Here the CDR3 reads CASSLGTVYQPQHF. The DNA of the CDR3 is TGTGCCAGCAGTTTGGGGACAGTTTATCAGCCCCAGCATTTT.